Below are 32 T cell receptor beta chains sequenced from a single sample in a study of shared clonotypes between healthy human individuals. In the naive CD8 group, cells lacked CD45RO and were positively selected for CCR7, so terminally differentiated effector memory CD45RA+ cells were left out. Some clones are missing from TCRdb's copy, which holds only in-frame ones; the method was immunoSEQ multiplex PCR. The profile shows hundreds of thousands of clones, approximately 96% of them singletons. Sequenced sample: naive CD8+ T cells sorted from blood. These receptors were collected from a woman under 40 in good health.

The CDR3 nucleotides are TGCGCCAGCACCTTAGCGGGAGCTTCCTACAATGAGCAGTTCTTC. Encoded protein: CASTLAGASYNEQFF. This sequence joins TRBV10-2 and TRBJ2-1, with TRBD2 matching 9 bases. The junction had 5 bases not matched to a gene; V was cut back by 7 bases and J by 1 base. Per germline, CDR1 WSHSY and CDR2 SAAADI. This CDR3 spans 15 amino acids.

The chain recombines TRBV5-6 with TRBJ2-3; perhaps D is TRBD1 or TRBD2 (5 bases each). The length of the CDR3 is 15 residues. V was shortened by 3 bases and J by 0 bases, with 11 bases between the two germline ends. Germline V gene sequence: CDR1 SGHDT, CDR2 YYEEEE. CDR3 nucleotides: TGTGCCAGCAGCTATGGGACGGCTAGCACAGATACGCAGTATTTT. Translation: CASSYGTASTDTQYF.

This clone was detected once. J is TRBJ2-2 and V is TRBV7-6, with 7 bases aligning to TRBD2. V dropped 5 bases and J dropped 5; count of bases not matched to a gene: 8. CDR1 and CDR2 from the germline V gene are SGHVS and FNYEAQ. This CDR3 spans 15 amino acids. The CDR3 sequence is CASSHTSAGTGELFF. As DNA, the CDR3 is TGTGCCAGCAGCCATACTAGCGCAGGGACCGGGGAGCTGTTTTTT.

The gene calls are TRBV2 and TRBJ1-3; D is undetermined. The CDR3 is 17 amino acids. From germline, CDR1 is SNHLY and CDR2 FYNNEI. V was shortened by 5 bases and J by 0 bases, with 17 bases between the two germline ends. The CDR3 spells CASSSKTVVSSGNTIYF. The CDR3 coding sequence is TGTGCCAGCAGTTCCAAGACGGTAGTGAGCTCTGGAAACACCATATATTTT.

This clone was found once. The CDR3 spells CASSADKLAGVTTGELFF. The CDR3 region has the DNA TGTGCCAGCAGCGCGGATAAACTAGCGGGAGTTACTACCGGGGAGCTGTTTTTT. V is TRBV9 and J is TRBJ2-2, with 11 nucleotides matching TRBD2. Germline-derived CDR1 and CDR2 are SGDLS and YYNGEE. The CDR3 runs to 18 residues. V lost 3 bases to trimming and J lost 5 bases; unmatched junction nucleotides: 12.

The rearrangement uses TRBV28 and TRBJ2-1, with a weak D call TRBD1 (6 bases). The CDR3 sequence is 12 residues long. V was cut by 6 bases and J by 5 bases, with 8 bases left in between. Germline V gene data show CDR1 as MDHEN and CDR2 as SYDVKM. The CDR3 region has the DNA TGTGCCAGCAGCAGACAGGACAATGAGCAGTTCTTC. It is translated as CASSRQDNEQFF.

V gene TRBV13 combines with J gene TRBJ2-1; 8 nucleotides align to TRBD2. Trimming took 5 bases from V and 4 from J; bases not matched to a gene: 16. The CDR3 loop spans 18 amino acids. Germline lookup yields CDR1 PRHDT and CDR2 FYEKMQ (reference sequence). The DNA for the CDR3 is TGTGCCAGCAGCCAAGATTCCTCGAGCGGGAGTTTTTACAATGAGCAGTTCTTC. Translating it yields CASSQDSSSGSFYNEQFF.

The chain is built from TRBV13 and TRBJ2-7, with D unclear. The CDR3 covers 14 residues. CDR1 is PRHDT, CDR2 FYEKMQ, per germline (reference sequence). V was trimmed by 0 bases and J by 2 bases, leaving 8 bases between them. The CDR3 DNA reads TGTGCCAGCAGCTTAGGCGCGCAGACCTACGAGCAGTACTTC. Amino acids: CASSLGAQTYEQYF.

Notes on this clone: This sample also contains other DNA sequences that code for the same CDR3. V and J are TRBV5-6 and TRBJ2-7; 7 positions match TRBD2. Germline lookup yields CDR1 SGHDT and CDR2 YYEEEE. Unmatched junction bases numbered 4, after V lost 0 bases and J lost 4 bases. CDR3 length: 14 residues. DNA of the CDR3: TGTGCCAGCAGCTTGGGACTAGCAGTTTACGAGCAGTACTTC. Amino acid sequence: CASSLGLAVYEQYF.

The rearrangement joins TRBV10-3 to TRBJ2-1, with D perhaps matching TRBD2 (5 bases). V gave up 9 bases and J gave up 2 bases, with 17 bases separating them. Germline V gene data show CDR1 as ENHRY and CDR2 as SYGVKD. The CDR3 is 15 amino acids. The CDR3 sequence is CAISQRNPTYNEQFF. CDR3 nucleotide sequence: TGTGCCATTTCTCAGCGGAACCCAACCTACAATGAGCAGTTCTTC.

The genes are TRBV6-5 and TRBJ2-7; D tentatively reads TRBD1 or TRBD2 (5 bases each). Germline V gene sequence: CDR1 MNHEY, CDR2 SVGAGI. The ends were cut back, 5 bases at V and 7 bases at J, with 21 bases in the middle. This CDR3 spans 15 amino acids. The CDR3 DNA is TGTGCCAGCAGTCCTAACCCCCGGGGCTCGGGAGAGCAGTACTTC. Encoded protein: CASSPNPRGSGEQYF.

The J gene is TRBJ2-3, the V gene TRBV7-2; 8 bases are a match to TRBD2. The CDR3 has 15 residues. Germline V gene sequence: CDR1 SGHTA, CDR2 FQGNSA. Trimming removed 5 bases from V and 0 bases from J; junction bases left unmatched: 4. The CDR3 reads CASSRTSSSTDTQYF. The CDR3 coding sequence is TGTGCCAGCAGCCGGACTAGCAGCAGCACAGATACGCAGTATTTT.

V gene TRBV14 combines with J gene TRBJ2-1; 9 nucleotides match TRBD2. V was clipped by 4 bases and J by 6 bases; unmatched bases: 16. The CDR3 contains 18 residues. CDR1 is SGHDN and CDR2 is FVKESK in the germline V gene. The CDR3 protein is CASSLHRSTSGRSNEQFF. In DNA form, the CDR3 reads TGTGCCAGCAGCCTCCACAGGAGTACGAGCGGGAGGTCCAATGAGCAGTTCTTC.

The gene calls are TRBV7-9 and TRBJ2-1; 11 bases fit TRBD1. CDR3 length equals 18 residues. Trimming took 6 bases from V and 0 from J; bases not matched to a gene: 10. Germline loops: CDR1 SEHNR, CDR2 FQNEAQ (reference sequence). The CDR3: CASRPGQGVRPSYNEQFF. The CDR3 DNA reads as TGTGCCAGCAGGCCGGGACAGGGGGTTCGTCCCTCCTACAATGAGCAGTTCTTC. The variable domain in full, with the rest retrieved from reference TRBV7-9 and TRBJ2-1, is DTGVSQNPRHKITKRGQNVTFRCDPISEHNRLYWYRQTLGQGPEFLTYFQNEAQLEKSRLLSDRFSAERPKGSFSTLEIQRTEQGDSAMYLCASRPGQGVRPSYNEQFFGPGTRLTVL.

The chain combines TRBV27 with TRBJ2-7; D is unclear. This CDR3 has 14 amino acids. V gave up 3 bases and J gave up 3 bases, with 12 bases separating them. Per the germline V gene, CDR1 is MNHEY and CDR2 is SMNVEV (reference sequence). The CDR3 DNA is TGTGCCAGCAGTTTGGCCCCTGGAGTCTACGAGCAGTACTTC. Translating it yields CASSLAPGVYEQYF.

V and J are TRBV27 and TRBJ2-2; no firm D call. The CDR3 runs 13 residues. V was pared by 6 bases and J by 6 bases, with 11 bases between. The germline V gene encodes CDR1 MNHEY and CDR2 SMNVEV (reference sequence). As DNA, the CDR3 is TGTGCCAGCAGCCTTCAGAGTTCCGGGGAGCTGTTTTTT. Translated, it gives CASSLQSSGELFF.

The chain is built from TRBV7-2 and TRBJ2-1; D possibly corresponds to TRBD2 (6 bases). The CDR3 runs to 15 residues. Germline values: CDR1 SGHTA, CDR2 FQGNSA. V was clipped by 6 bases and J by 2 bases, with 14 bases between them. CDR3 coding DNA: TGTGCCAGCAGTTTTAGCGGAGGAGCCTACAATGAGCAGTTCTTC. Translating it yields CASSFSGGAYNEQFF.

The J gene is TRBJ2-1, the V gene TRBV5-1; maybe TRBD1 (7 bases). The CDR3 runs 11 residues. Looked up from germline, CDR1 is SGHRS and CDR2 is YFSETQ. Trimming took off 6 bases at V and 8 bases at J, with 9 bases between the two ends. The CDR3 region has the DNA TGCGCCAGCACAGGGGGGCATGAGCAGTTCTTC. It yields the protein CASTGGHEQFF.

The chain carries TRBV4-1 and TRBJ2-2; perhaps TRBD2 as D (6 bases). Trimming removed 3 bases from V and 1 base from J, with 15 bases in between. There are 17 residues in the CDR3. The germline CDR1 and CDR2 sequences are MGHRA and YSYEKL. CDR3 in amino acids: CASSQLGGEMNTGELFF. CDR3 sequence (DNA): TGCGCCAGCAGCCAGTTGGGGGGTGAAATGAACACCGGGGAGCTGTTTTTT.

CDR3 nucleotides: TGTGCCAGCAGCTTAACCTACGAGCAGTACTTC. Amino acid sequence: CASSLTYEQYF. This chain joins TRBV7-9 and TRBJ2-5; D gene ambiguous. Gene TRBJ2-7 matches the end of the DNA better, so the J call may be wrong. Germline V gene sequence: CDR1 SEHNR, CDR2 FQNEAQ (reference sequence). CDR3 length: 11 residues.

V usage is TRBV5-5 and J usage is TRBJ2-7; 7 bases are shared with TRBD1. The CDR3 is made up of 14 amino acids. Germline-derived CDR1 and CDR2 are SGHKS and YYEKEE (reference sequence). V was pared by 0 bases and J by 3 bases, with 3 bases of the junction left unmatched. The DNA for the CDR3 is TGTGCCAGCAGCTTGGACAGGGGATACTACGAGCAGTACTTC. Protein: CASSLDRGYYEQYF.

The chain uses TRBV30 and TRBJ2-1; 7 bases agree with TRBD1. V gave up 0 bases and J gave up 5 bases; unmatched junction bases: 4. The germline V gene encodes CDR1 GTSNPN and CDR2 SVGIG (reference sequence). The CDR3 loop spans 14 amino acids. The CDR3 here is CAWSVLGTDNEQFF. The CDR3, as DNA: TGTGCCTGGAGTGTACTTGGGACAGACAATGAGCAGTTCTTC.

V usage is TRBV19 and J usage is TRBJ2-2; TRBD2 aligns across 7 bases. From germline, CDR1 is LNHDA and CDR2 SQIVND (reference sequence). V gave up 5 bases and J gave up 2 bases; unmatched junction bases: 11. The CDR3 has 17 residues. CDR3 residues: CASSGLAASLNTGELFF. The CDR3 nucleotides are TGTGCCAGTAGTGGTCTAGCGGCCTCCCTTAACACCGGGGAGCTGTTTTTT.

The chain is built from TRBV10-3 and TRBJ2-7; D possibly corresponds to TRBD2 (5 bases). Germline V CDR1 and CDR2: ENHRY, SYGVKD. V was trimmed by 6 bases and J by 2 bases, leaving 11 bases between them. This CDR3 comprises 13 residues. The CDR3 bases are TGTGCCATCAGCCCGGGGATCACCTACGAGCAGTACTTC. It translates to CAISPGITYEQYF.

The chain is built from TRBV29-1 and TRBJ2-7; 11 bases are shared with TRBD2. This CDR3 contains 16 residues. Looked up from germline, CDR1 is SQVTM and CDR2 is ANQGSEA. V lost 6 bases and J lost 0; bases outside the gene matches: 10. The chain's CDR3 is CSVQRSSGRSSYEQYF. The CDR3 region has the DNA TGCAGCGTCCAACGGTCTAGCGGGAGGAGCTCCTACGAGCAGTACTTC.

V is TRBV7-9 and J is TRBJ2-5; 13 nucleotides agree with TRBD2. The CDR3 runs 15 residues. V dropped 4 bases and J dropped 4; count of bases not matched to a gene: 3. Germline V gene sequence: CDR1 SEHNR, CDR2 FQNEAQ (reference sequence). CDR3 loop: CASSSGTSGTETQYF. CDR3 bases: TGTGCCAGCAGCTCCGGGACTAGCGGGACAGAGACCCAGTACTTC.

The chain is built from TRBV27 and TRBJ1-5; D is unresolved. The V and J ends lost 7 bases and 2 bases respectively, with 12 bases between them. The CDR3 sequence is 14 residues long. The V gene's germline CDR1 is MNHEY and CDR2 SMNVEV (reference sequence). The chain's CDR3 is CASKPGVGNQPQHF. In DNA, the CDR3 is TGTGCCAGCAAGCCCGGCGTAGGCAATCAGCCCCAGCATTTT.

Concerning this clone itself: A much larger clone is a single base away; this may be a read error. This sample includes further DNA sequences coding for the same CDR3. The chain combines TRBV2 with TRBJ2-7, with D unresolved. Trimming cost V 9 bases and J 0 bases, with 6 bases left between them. The CDR3 runs to 11 residues. Germline V gene lookup returns CDR1 SNHLY and CDR2 FYNNEI. The CDR3: CASSSSYEQYF. CDR3 DNA sequence: TGTGCCAGTAGCTCCTCCTACGAGCAGTACTTC.

The genes are TRBV5-1 and TRBJ2-1; tentative D call: TRBD2 (5 bases). The CDR3 has 15 amino acids. V dropped 0 bases and J dropped 5 bases, with 12 bases sitting between them. Germline V gives CDR1 SGHRS, CDR2 YFSETQ. The CDR3 DNA reads TGCGCCAGCAGCTTGGCCGGGATGTTACACAATGAGCAGTTCTTC. The encoded protein is CASSLAGMLHNEQFF.

The chain carries TRBV28 and TRBJ2-5; the D is unclear. The V end lost 10 bases, the J end lost 5 bases, and 20 bases lay between the germline ends. Germline V gene lookup returns CDR1 MDHEN and CDR2 SYDVKM. The CDR3 has 14 amino acids. The CDR3 loop is CATQGPDAAETQYF. CDR3 nucleotide sequence: TGTGCCACCCAAGGACCAGACGCCGCGGAGACCCAGTACTTC.

The count of this clone is one. This CDR3 is CASSQYFPGGETQYF. The CDR3 DNA follows: TGTGCCAGCAGTCAATACTTCCCAGGGGGAGAGACCCAGTACTTC. The chain links TRBV11-2 to TRBJ2-5, with 7 bases identical to TRBD1. The CDR3 runs to 15 residues. J gave up 4 bases and V 6 bases, and 11 bases lay outside the gene matches. The germline CDR1 and CDR2 sequences are SGHAT and FQNNGV. The full variable domain, in which reference TRBV11-2 and TRBJ2-5 provide the parts outside the CDR3, is EAGVAQSPRYKIIEKRQSVAFWCNPISGHATLYWYQQILGQGPKLLIQFQNNGVVDDSQLPKDRFSAERLKGVDSTLKIQPAKLEDSAVYLCASSQYFPGGETQYFGPGTRLLVL.

The chain couples TRBV7-6 to TRBJ2-7, with 7 nucleotides matching TRBD2. Trimming removed 1 base from V and 0 bases from J; junction bases left unmatched: 3. Germline V lookup: CDR1 SGHVS, CDR2 FNYEAQ. The CDR3 has 15 residues. The CDR3 DNA follows: TGTGCCAGCAGCTTAGGGGACTACAGCTCCTACGAGCAGTACTTC. It is translated as CASSLGDYSSYEQYF.